These 8 T cell receptor beta chains came from one sample sequenced in a study of T cells expressing NK-cell markers. TCRdb reanalyzed the 5' RACE reads, giving one entry per CDR3 protein sequence and no DNA. With 150,000 to 200,000 distinct CDR3 sequences in the sample, the ten largest clones hold 20% to 25%. The material sequenced was blood T cells: a sorted CD56 or NKG2C T cell subset, CD4+ or CD8+ T cells, or bulk PBMC T cells (not recorded which). Source of these receptors: a man aged 18 to 69 in good health.

V is TRBV19 and J is TRBJ2-7; lacking DNA, the TRBD1 call made by TCRdb goes unchecked. CDR1 and CDR2 (germline): LNHDA, SQIVND (reference sequence). The CDR3 is made up of 14 amino acids. The CDR3 sequence is CASSTGDRHGEQYF. Drawing the rest from reference TRBV19 and TRBJ2-7, the complete variable domain is DGGITQSPKYLFRKEGQNVTLSCEQNLNHDAMYWYRQDPGQGLRLIYYSQIVNDFQKGDIAEGYSVSREKKESFPLTVTSAQKNPTAFYLCASSTGDRHGEQYFGPGTRLTVT.

The chain employs TRBV7-8 and TRBJ2-7; TCRdb's D call, TRBD2, is unchecked because there is no DNA. Per germline, CDR1 SGHVS and CDR2 FQNEAQ. The CDR3 totals 15 residues. The CDR3 reads CASSTAGGPSYEQYF.

The V and J genes are TRBV12-3 or TRBV12-4 and TRBJ2-2; the TRBD1 assignment by TCRdb is unverifiable without DNA. The CDR3 has 15 residues. The CDR3 is CASSPRGGGTGELFF.

The chain is built from TRBV28 and TRBJ2-1; no DNA is available, so the TRBD1 call from TCRdb remains unchecked. The germline V gene has CDR1 MDHEN and CDR2 SYDVKM. CDR3 length: 15 residues. The CDR3 loop is CASSLIGTGIDEQFF.

The J gene is TRBJ2-7, the V gene TRBV19. The CDR3 is 15 residues long. The germline gives CDR1 LNHDA, CDR2 SQIVND (reference sequence). CDR3 sequence: CASSINDGDFYEQYF.

This rearrangement joins TRBV2 to TRBJ1-5. Germline values: CDR1 SNHLY, CDR2 FYNNEI. The CDR3 runs 14 residues. The CDR3 is CASSETGINQPQHF.

The chain joins TRBV5-5 to TRBJ1-6. CDR1 SGHKS and CDR2 YYEKEE come from the germline V gene (reference sequence). CDR3 size: 18 residues. CDR3 in amino acids: CASSTEAFGSSYNSPLHF.

The rearrangement joins TRBV11-2 to TRBJ1-4; TCRdb outputs TRBD1, but without DNA this stays unchecked. CDR1 is SGHAT and CDR2 is FQNNGV in the germline V gene. This CDR3 is built from 14 residues. The CDR3 spells CASRPPGTDEKLFF.